The sequence of this T cell receptor (beta chain) was determined in a study of cytomegalovirus exposure and HLA in healthy donors. Study-wide context: Genotyping of roughly 400 donors showed that around 86% belonged to the Caucasian-associated ancestry cluster. Study-wide results and caveats: HLA alleles were associated with 16,000 or so TCR beta sequences in a later analysis at 0.05 false discovery rate. Later genetic work tied a missense DCLRE1C variant to beta-chain V and J trimming. Productive status was seen about 90% or about 30% of the time for most TCR beta V segments in an earlier analysis.

Both 60 Vbeta primers and 13 Jbeta primers went into the PCR. Here immunoSEQ multiplex PCR was the method, and the copy in TCRdb shows in-frame clones only, minus some. Of some 71,000 clones listed, around 70% are singletons. This clone was found many times. The target antigen is unknown. CDR3 length equals 13 residues. V shed 5 bases and J 7 bases; nucleotides not matched to a gene: 4. Germline-derived CDR1 and CDR2 are SGHDN and FVKESK. This receptor was obtained from a man in his forties in good health and CMV-seropositive. Specimen: PBMCs. The rearrangement uses TRBV14 and TRBJ1-5; TRBD1 aligns across 8 bases. The CDR3 region has the DNA TGTGCCAGCAGCACAGGGGGGGCGCAGCCCCAGCATTTT. Its translation: CASSTGGAQPQHF.